What follows are 2 T cell receptor beta chains derived from one specimen sequenced in a study of blood T cell repertoires in COVID-19. Assay used: immunoSEQ multiplex PCR; TCRdb lists only in-frame clones, some missing. The profile shows approximately 140,000 clones, approximately 88% of them singletons. The sequenced sample was peripheral blood. The receptors stem from a man in his 70s with acute or convalescent COVID-19.

The chain is built from TRBV28 and TRBJ2-7; the D gene is possibly TRBD1 (6 bases). With 5 bases removed from V and 3 bases from J, the gap between germline ends came to 14 bases. CDR1 is MDHEN, CDR2 SYDVKM, per germline. This CDR3 is built from 14 residues. CDR3 in amino acids: CASSNNRAFYEQYF. The CDR3 DNA reads TGTGCCAGCAGTAATAACAGGGCCTTCTACGAGCAGTACTTC.

This chain connects TRBV2 to TRBJ1-5; 10 nucleotides align to TRBD1. This CDR3 comprises 17 residues. CDR1 and CDR2 from the germline V gene are SNHLY and FYNNEI. The V and J ends lost 5 bases and 0 bases, in that order; junction bases with no gene match: 7. As DNA, the CDR3 is TGTGCCAGCAGTACCGGACAGGGGGGGAATAGCAATCAGCCCCAGCATTTT. As protein: CASSTGQGGNSNQPQHF.